This T cell receptor beta chain was documented in a study of T cell responses to AZD1222 COVID-19 vaccine. General study points: There were mostly white British donors and more females than males, and clonal diversity was possibly underestimated.

As concerns this clone: Its antigen remains unidentified.

The data were produced by immunoSEQ multiplex PCR, yet TCRdb's version contains in-frame clones alone and is incomplete. The sample records 120,000 or so clones, around 90% being singletons. The CDR3 consists of 17 residues. Germline trimming cut 3 bases from V and 8 bases from J; bases unmatched to any gene: 15. In germline, CDR1 is MNHEY, CDR2 SVGEGT. This sequence was found in an adult in good health. This sequence joins TRBV6-2 or TRBV6-3 and TRBJ2-1; 8 bases are a match to TRBD2. This specimen was peripheral blood, taken on day 0 of AZD1222 vaccination. The chain's CDR3 is CASSYTSGRAGVYEQFF. The DNA for the CDR3 is TGTGCCAGCAGTTATACTTCAGGTCGAGCGGGAGTCTATGAGCAGTTCTTC.